The TCR beta chain described here comes from a study of T cells after yellow fever vaccination. Broader study findings: Reappearance after the booster was observed for most primary-vaccination clones (96% CD4, about 90% CD8). Clonotype sharing between CD4 and CD8 compartments was small.

In TCRdb, the 5' RACE reads were re-called with MiXCR into one record per CDR3 protein. The profile covers about 580,000 distinct CDR3 sequences, with roughly a sixth appearing a single time and 15% to 20% taken by the ten largest. The CDR3 has 18 amino acids. The J segment lost 5 bases and the V segment lost 0 bases, leaving 16 bases of the junction unmatched. Germline CDR1 is DFQATT and CDR2 is SNEGSKA (reference sequence). Regarding this clonotype: The antigen is not known.

The sample in question was PBMCs, obtained about 5 days after the first yellow fever vaccination. The sequence was obtained from a man younger than 35 who received the YFV17D yellow fever vaccine. The V and J genes are TRBV20-1 and TRBJ2-5; 9 bases line up with TRBD2. The CDR3 region is CSARDPRGAGGPIETQYF. Here the CDR3 DNA reads TGCAGTGCTAGAGATCCTCGTGGCGCGGGGGGGCCTATCGAGACCCAGTACTTC.